Here is one TCR beta chain with its context. Its antigen is currently unknown. V shed 6 bases and J shed 6 bases, with 12 bases lying between them. Germline V gives CDR1 SGHNT, CDR2 YYREEE (reference sequence). The CDR3 is made up of 12 amino acids. These data come from a study of T cell responses to AZD1222 COVID-19 vaccine. Study in general: Some second doses came at about 4 weeks and others at about 12 weeks; these were pooled.

Sequencing was performed with immunoSEQ multiplex PCR; in TCRdb, only in-frame clones are kept and a portion is missing. The sample lists approximately 120,000 clones, roughly 93% seen once, with roughly 0.87% in the top ten. Study-level points and caveats: Clonal diversity was possibly underestimated, and white British individuals and females predominated among donors. Unmutated variant regions are reportedly the target of nearly half of TCRs that are spike-specific. Spike-wide coverage was observed for vaccine-associated CD4 TCRs, with dominant responses at 160-218 and 743-854.

This sample comprised peripheral blood, obtained on day 0 of AZD1222 vaccination. The genes are TRBV5-4 and TRBJ1-2; the D gene is possibly TRBD1 (6 bases). This clonotype was sampled from an adult in good health. CDR3 bases: TGTGCCAGCACCCAATCAGGGGATGGCTACACCTTC. Amino acids: CASTQSGDGYTF.